This passage covers 4 T cell receptor beta chains from one sample sequenced in a study of cytomegalovirus exposure and HLA in healthy donors (dated by TCRdb to about 2017). The library relied on the immunoSEQ multiplex PCR assay. A mixture of 60 forward primers for TCR Vbeta segments and 13 reverse primers for TCR Jbeta segments was used in the multiplex PCR. Here the immuneACCESS table is served through TCRdb, limited to in-frame sequences with V and J called. Missing clones are a known gap in these copies; in checked studies unresolved V genes cover under half, and the rest lacks a known reason. The sample has under 150,000 clones on record, around 70% of them singletons. The top ten constitute about 2.6% of the sample. Sample: PBMCs. Source of these receptors: a woman in her sixties or seventies in good health and CMV-seropositive.

This chain links TRBV18 with TRBJ1-2, with D possibly TRBD1 on 5 matching bases. CDR3 length: 13 residues. Trimming left V 3 bases short and J 8 bases short, with 13 bases between. CDR1 is KGHSH and CDR2 is LQKENI in the germline V gene. The CDR3 protein is CASSPAGPEGYTF. DNA for the CDR3: TGTGCCAGCTCACCGGCGGGGCCGGAGGGCTACACCTTC.

Concerning this clone itself: Relative to the germline gene, one junction end is altered; a read error may explain this. The V call is TRBV7-9, the J call TRBJ1-6, with D unclear. Germline V gene data show CDR1 as SEHNR and CDR2 as FQNEAQ (reference sequence). The length of the CDR3 is 16 residues. CDR3 loop: CSSSSPGRRDNSPLHF. The DNA of the CDR3 is TGTTCCAGCAGCTCCCCGGGGAGGCGGGATAATTCACCCCTCCACTTT. The full variable domain, with the rest looked up from reference TRBV7-9 and TRBJ1-6, is DTGVSQNPRHKITKRGQNVTFRCDPISEHNRLYWYRQTLGQGPEFLTYFQNEAQLEKSRLLSDRFSAERPKGSFSTLEIQRTEQGDSAMYLCSSSSPGRRDNSPLHFGNGTRLTVT.

This clone was detected a few times. The chain joins TRBV21-1 to TRBJ2-1; the DNA was not used to check the table's D call, TRBD2. TRBV21-1 is a recognized pseudogene. The CDR3 is 16 residues long. This chain's CDR3 is CASSRTGTSGGNEQFF. The CDR3 DNA follows: TGTGCCAGCAGCAGGACCGGGACTAGCGGGGGGAATGAGCAGTTCTTC.

This clone was observed a few times. This sequence joins TRBV6-4 and TRBJ2-2; 12 nucleotides match TRBD2. The length of the CDR3 is 15 residues. V was pared by 5 bases and J by 3 bases, with 1 base of the junction left unmatched. Germline CDR1 is MRHNA and CDR2 is SNTAGT. The CDR3 coding sequence is TGTGCCAGCAGTCCTAGCGGGGGGGACACCGGGGAGCTGTTTTTT. It yields the protein CASSPSGGDTGELFF.